This T cell receptor beta chain was sequenced in a study of long-term antiretroviral therapy in people with HIV. Trimming cost V 7 bases and J 1 base, with 16 bases left between them. Germline V gene lookup returns CDR1 MDHEN and CDR2 SYDVKM. The CDR3 contains 15 residues. The assay, immunoSEQ v3.0, was run at survey level. This table comes from immunoSEQ multiplex PCR, and its TCRdb copy is limited to in-frame clones, with some not included. The table records over 25,000 clones, over 80% of them present only once. J is TRBJ1-2 and V is TRBV28, with D perhaps TRBD1 (5 bases). The specimen comprised unsorted PBMCs, sampled 2.7 to 2.8 years after starting antiretroviral therapy. This sequence originates from a man aged 25 to 40 with HIV. CDR3 loop: CASIPGTRGNYGYTF. The DNA of the CDR3 is TGTGCCAGCATACCCGGGACCCGGGGTAACTATGGCTACACCTTC.